This TCR beta chain comes out of a study of HIV-infected patients and healthy controls. One entry per CDR3 protein results from TCRdb running MiXCR on the 5' RACE reads. Among about 64,000 distinct CDR3 sequences, about 19% were seen once, and the ten largest hold approximately 1.5%. This clonotype has more than one count but fewer than ten. The CDR3 has 13 residues. V was clipped by 4 bases and J by 2 bases, with 9 bases between them. CDR1 and CDR2 from the germline V gene are MGHDK and SYGVNS. Sequenced input: CD4+ T cells from blood. The chain joins TRBV25-1 to TRBJ2-7; D is unresolved. The receptor was isolated from a human donor in good health. This CDR3 is CASSADGPYEQYF. The DNA of the CDR3 is TGTGCCAGCAGTGCTGACGGACCCTACGAGCAGTACTTC.